This record concerns one T cell receptor (beta chain) sequence. The antigen remains undetermined. Researchers ran the PCR with 60 Vbeta and 13 Jbeta primers. Clones were sequenced by immunoSEQ multiplex PCR, and TCRdb holds only the in-frame ones, with some missing. The sample shows just over 150,000 clones, 80% to 90% of them seen only once. This record comes from a study of cytomegalovirus exposure and HLA in healthy donors. Study conclusions and caveats: There were several of the most significant clusters that appeared linked to common viral pathogens in a later analysis.

The CDR3 extends over 15 amino acids. Germline CDR1 reads MDHEN; CDR2 reads SYDVKM. The V end lost 5 bases, the J end lost 4 bases, and 16 bases lay between the germline ends. V and J are TRBV28 and TRBJ2-3; the D gene is possibly TRBD2 (5 bases). The clonotype originates from a woman younger than 30 in good health and CMV-seronegative. The sequencing sample was made of PBMCs. CDR3 residues: CASSLAVVVPDTQYF. The CDR3 coding sequence is TGTGCCAGCAGTCTAGCAGTTGTGGTTCCAGATACGCAGTATTTT.